Listed below are T cell receptor beta chains from one sample, sequenced in a study of CD8 T cells in Susac syndrome. TCRdb reanalysed the immunoSEQ multiplex PCR reads using MiXCR and keeps one entry per CDR3 protein. The profile covers 140,000 or so distinct CDR3 sequences, with about 94% appearing a single time and less than 0.085% taken by the ten largest. Sequenced material: CD4+ T cells from PBMCs. The receptors come from a human donor with Susac syndrome. Both conserved end residues are part of each CDR3. The D gene is left open where the match is weak. Size values are once, few and many counts, or a class for expanded clones, and some rows have none.

TRBJ1-1	15	TRBV9	.	TRBD1	CASSVAGQGNTEAFF	TGTGCCAGCAGCGTAGCTGGACAGGGGAACACTGAAGCTTTCTTT
TRBJ1-1	14	TRBV27	.	.	CASSHNGITSEAFF	TGTGCCAGCAGTCATAACGGGATTACTAGTGAAGCTTTCTTT
TRBJ2-5	16	TRBV24-1	.	TRBD2	CATSDPAAGGSKTQYF	TGTGCCACCAGTGACCCCGCGGCGGGAGGGTCGAAGACCCAGTACTTC
TRBJ2-7	16	TRBV7-9	.	TRBD1	CASSLSGQGLQYEQYF	TGTGCCAGCAGCTTATCCGGACAGGGGCTTCAATACGAGCAGTACTTC
TRBJ2-6	16	TRBV7-9	.	.	CASSLLRSGGANVLTF	TGTGCCAGCAGCTTACTTCGCTCTGGTGGGGCCAACGTCCTGACTTTC
TRBJ2-1	13	TRBV29-1	.	.	CSWSDPPYNEQFF	TGCAGCTGGTCGGACCCCCCCTACAATGAGCAGTTCTTC
TRBJ1-5	12	TRBV7-9	.	.	CASGVGDQPQHF	TGTGCCAGCGGGGTCGGTGACCAGCCCCAGCATTTT
TRBJ2-1	11	TRBV28	.	.	CASSLNNEQFF	TGTGCCAGCAGCCTGAACAATGAGCAGTTCTTC
TRBJ2-7	13	TRBV15	.	.	CATSREYRDEQYF	TGTGCCACCAGCAGAGAGTATAGGGACGAGCAGTACTTC
TRBJ2-7	15	TRBV28	.	TRBD2	CASRPAGTITYEQYF	TGTGCCAGCAGGCCCGCCGGGACTATAACCTACGAGCAGTACTTC
TRBJ1-4	14	TRBV15	.	TRBD1	CATSSDRGREKLFF	TGTGCCACCAGCAGCGACAGGGGGCGAGAAAAACTGTTTTTT
TRBJ2-6	13	TRBV3-1	.	.	CASSDSGANVLTF	TGTGCCAGCAGCGATAGTGGGGCCAACGTCCTGACTTTC
TRBJ2-6	13	TRBV12-3/TRBV12-4	few	.	CASSLDGANVLTF	TGTGCCAGCAGTTTGGATGGGGCCAACGTCCTGACTTTC
TRBJ1-4	15	TRBV7-9	.	.	CASSRTGGMDEKLFF	TGTGCCAGCAGCCGCACGGGCGGGATGGATGAAAAACTGTTTTTT
TRBJ2-6	14	TRBV27	.	.	CASSFSSGANVLTF	TGTGCCAGCAGTTTTAGCTCTGGGGCCAACGTCCTGACTTTC